The 27 T cell receptor beta chains presented below share a single source sample, sequenced in a study of blood T cell repertoires in COVID-19. Clones were sequenced by immunoSEQ multiplex PCR, and TCRdb holds only the in-frame ones, with some missing. The data contain 290,000 or so clones, over 75% of them singletons. Sequencing was carried out using PBMCs or T cells enriched from blood (not recorded which). The receptor set was obtained from a woman younger than 45 who had recovered from COVID-19.

V is TRBV21-1 and J is TRBJ2-1; the table names TRBD1, a call not compared with the DNA. TRBV21-1 is given as a pseudogene. The CDR3 runs to 15 residues. As DNA, the CDR3 is TGTGCCAGCAGCATAAGGGACAGGGGGCTAAATGAGCAGTTCTTC. Residues: CASSIRDRGLNEQFF.

Only one count was recorded for this clone. V gene TRBV3-1 (or the pseudogene TRBV3-2) combines with J gene TRBJ2-5, with 7 bases matching TRBD2. Germline V gene lookup returns CDR1 LGHDT and CDR2 YNNKEL (reference sequence). The CDR3 has 17 residues. V lost 2 bases, J lost 3 bases, and 12 bases stayed unmatched. CDR3 residues: CASSQYLFFAGEETQYF. The CDR3 DNA reads as TGTGCCAGCAGCCAATACCTCTTCTTTGCGGGAGAAGAGACCCAGTACTTC.

Note on this clone: At the DNA level, this CDR3 is encoded by other sequences in the same sample as well. The chain carries TRBV28 and TRBJ1-1, with D uncertain. The CDR3 is 12 residues long. The germline gives CDR1 MDHEN, CDR2 SYDVKM. The V end lost 1 base, the J end lost 4 bases, and 4 bases lay between the germline ends. The CDR3 protein is CASSLFSTEAFF. DNA for the CDR3: TGTGCCAGCAGTTTATTTAGCACTGAAGCTTTCTTT.

This chain joins TRBV28 and TRBJ2-7, with 12 bases matching TRBD1. From germline, CDR1 is MDHEN and CDR2 SYDVKM. V shed 5 bases, J shed 7 bases, and the junction held 9 bases outside the gene matches. The CDR3 extends over 15 amino acids. CDR3 bases: TGTGCCAGCAGTACAGAGGGACAGGGGGCGGGGGAGCAGTACTTC. It is translated as CASSTEGQGAGEQYF.

This rearrangement joins TRBV27 to TRBJ1-2; tentatively, D is TRBD1 (5 bases). Between the trimmed V and J ends, which lost 5 bases and 4 bases, there was a span of 11 bases. This CDR3 has 13 amino acids. CDR1 is MNHEY, CDR2 SMNVEV, per germline (reference sequence). CDR3 amino acids: CASSARVAYGYTF. The CDR3 bases are TGTGCCAGCAGTGCCAGGGTAGCCTATGGCTACACCTTC.

DNA for the CDR3: TGTGCCAGCAGCGTAGGGCCTGCAGTAGCCAAAAACATTCAGTACTTC. Translated: CASSVGPAVAKNIQYF. The chain uses TRBV9 and TRBJ2-4; no clear D gene. Germline values: CDR1 SGDLS, CDR2 YYNGEE. V was shortened by 0 bases and J by 0 bases, with 10 bases between the two germline ends. The CDR3 has 16 residues.

This clone was picked up a small number of times. The J gene is TRBJ2-7, the V gene TRBV6-2 or TRBV6-3; TRBD1 is a possible D gene (5 bases). CDR1 is MNHEY and CDR2 is SVGEGT in the germline V gene. The CDR3 length is 11 residues. Trimming stripped 5 bases from V and 5 bases from J, with 7 bases between. CDR3 region: CASSQGNEQYF. CDR3 bases: TGTGCCAGCAGTCAGGGAAACGAGCAGTACTTC.

The chain carries TRBV27 and TRBJ1-5; D is possibly TRBD1 (6 bases). Germline V gives CDR1 MNHEY, CDR2 SMNVEV (reference sequence). The CDR3 is made up of 15 amino acids. With 5 bases removed from V and 0 bases from J, the gap between germline ends came to 11 bases. The CDR3, as DNA: TGTGCCAGCAGTCCCCAGGGGCGTAGCAATCAGCCCCAGCATTTT. Translation gives CASSPQGRSNQPQHF.

This clone was seen a single time. The chain is built from TRBV28 and TRBJ2-7, with TRBD2 identical over 10 bases. J lost 7 bases, V lost 5 bases, and 14 bases had no gene match. Germline assignment: CDR1 MDHEN and CDR2 SYDVKM. The CDR3 has 16 residues. The CDR3 protein is CASSPPLAGRLREQYF. The DNA for the CDR3 is TGTGCCAGCAGTCCTCCACTAGCGGGACGCCTTAGGGAGCAGTACTTC.

The rearrangement links TRBV27 to TRBJ1-1; TRBD1 is a possible D gene (6 bases). The germline gives CDR1 MNHEY, CDR2 SMNVEV (reference sequence). The CDR3 consists of 14 residues. V gave up 6 bases and J gave up 0 bases, with 11 bases separating them. The CDR3 sequence: CASSPTGLNTEAFF. The CDR3 DNA reads TGTGCCAGCAGCCCCACAGGGTTGAACACTGAAGCTTTCTTT.

The chain joins TRBV7-9 to TRBJ2-2, with D possibly being TRBD2 (5 bases). The V gene lost 11 bases and the J gene lost 3 bases, with 16 bases spanning the gap. Germline CDR1 and CDR2: SEHNR and FQNEAQ (reference sequence). This CDR3 is built from 14 residues. The CDR3 DNA is TGTGCCGGAAGCGGCTATGCGGACACCGGGGAGCTGTTTTTT. It encodes CAGSGYADTGELFF.

V usage is TRBV29-1 and J usage is TRBJ2-2, with a weak D call TRBD1 (6 bases). Germline lookup yields CDR1 SQVTM and CDR2 ANQGSEA. CDR3 length: 15 residues. V shed 7 bases and J shed 4 bases, with 19 bases lying between them. DNA for the CDR3: TGCAGCGCTACGTTGGGGACACCGATCACCGGGGAGCTGTTTTTT. Translated: CSATLGTPITGELFF.

The rearrangement uses TRBV12-3 or TRBV12-4 and TRBJ2-7; perhaps TRBD2 as D (5 bases). V was trimmed by 4 bases and J by 1 base, leaving 8 bases between them. The CDR3 runs 13 residues. The chain's CDR3 is CASSSRGSYEQYF. The CDR3 DNA sequence: TGTGCCAGCAGTTCACGAGGGTCCTACGAGCAGTACTTC.

The chain employs TRBV28 and TRBJ2-3; weak D call: TRBD2 (6 bases). CDR1 MDHEN and CDR2 SYDVKM come from the germline V gene. V lost 3 bases and J lost 6, with 16 bases in between. The CDR3 spans 15 residues. DNA for the CDR3: TGTGCCAGCAGTTTCCTCCCACTAGCTATGGATACGCAGTATTTT. Translation gives CASSFLPLAMDTQYF. Using reference TRBV28 and TRBJ2-3 for the parts outside the CDR3, the full variable domain is DVKVTQSSRYLVKRTGEKVFLECVQDMDHENMFWYRQDPGLGLRLIYFSYDVKMKEKGDIPEGYSVSREKKERFSLILESASTNQTSMYLCASSFLPLAMDTQYFGPGTRLTVL.

In its sample, this clone was seen once. The chain has TRBV10-3 and TRBJ1-5; D ambiguous. Germline CDR1 reads ENHRY; CDR2 reads SYGVKD. The CDR3 is made up of 14 amino acids. The V end was cut by 3 bases, the J end by 2 bases, with 8 bases between. CDR3: CAISERGRNQPQHF. CDR3 nucleotide sequence: TGTGCCATCAGTGAACGAGGGCGCAATCAGCCCCAGCATTTT.

The V gene is TRBV7-9, the J gene TRBJ1-4, with 9 bases lining up with TRBD1. CDR3 length: 15 amino acids. J lost 7 bases, V lost 5 bases, and 8 bases had no gene match. The germline V gene has CDR1 SEHNR and CDR2 FQNEAQ (reference sequence). The chain's CDR3 is CASSPGQGYSEKLFF. The DNA for the CDR3 is TGTGCCAGCAGCCCGGGACAGGGATATTCTGAAAAACTGTTTTTT.

The chain is built from TRBV5-1 and TRBJ2-5; 8 nucleotides agree with TRBD2. The CDR3 covers 15 residues. CDR1 SGHRS and CDR2 YFSETQ come from the germline V gene. V trimming: 0 bases; J trimming: 5 bases; junction bases outside the gene matches: 6. This CDR3 is CASSLAGGAGETQYF. CDR3 DNA sequence: TGCGCCAGCAGCTTGGCCGGGGGGGCAGGGGAGACCCAGTACTTC.

The chain carries TRBV30 and TRBJ1-2; D is ambiguous. This CDR3 comprises 12 residues. Germline assignment: CDR1 GTSNPN and CDR2 SVGIG (reference sequence). Trimming took off 8 bases at V and 2 bases at J, with 12 bases between the two ends. The CDR3 region is CASSDSNYGYTF. The CDR3 DNA reads TGTGCCAGTTCGGACTCGAACTATGGCTACACCTTC.

The rearrangement joins TRBV19 to TRBJ1-2; 7 nucleotides line up with TRBD1. Germline V gene lookup returns CDR1 LNHDA and CDR2 SQIVND (reference sequence). Trimming took 5 bases from V and 4 from J; bases not matched to a gene: 16. This CDR3 contains 17 residues. DNA of the CDR3: TGTGCCAGTAGTTCTAATGCCGCGGGAGGGGGCGGCTATGGCTACACCTTC. The encoded protein is CASSSNAAGGGGYGYTF.

CDR3 nucleotides: TGCGCCAGCAGCTTGGAGGGACAGCCTAATGAAAAACTGTTTTTT. Protein sequence: CASSLEGQPNEKLFF. This chain joins TRBV5-1 and TRBJ1-4, with TRBD1 matching over 7 bases. This CDR3 contains 15 residues. Trimming cost V 0 bases and J 3 bases; bases outside gene matches: 2. Germline V gene data show CDR1 as SGHRS and CDR2 as YFSETQ.

The chain has TRBV30 and TRBJ2-3; 7 bases are shared with TRBD2. The CDR3 consists of 17 residues. V lost 3 bases to trimming and J lost 10 bases; unmatched junction nucleotides: 22. CDR1 and CDR2 from the germline V gene are GTSNPN and SVGIG (reference sequence). CDR3 loop: CAWRPLSGTGGSAAQYF. As DNA, the CDR3 is TGTGCCTGGAGACCACTCTCCGGGACCGGGGGGTCCGCGGCGCAGTATTTT. Looking up the rest from reference TRBV30 and TRBJ2-3 gives the full variable domain: SQTIHQWPATLVQPVGSPLSLECTVEGTSNPNLYWYRQAAGRGLQLLFYSVGIGQISSEVPQNLSASRPQDRQFILSSKKLLLSDSGFYLCAWRPLSGTGGSAAQYFGPGTRLTVL.

The rearrangement links TRBV11-2 to TRBJ2-3; 7 bases agree with TRBD2. V gave up 1 base and J gave up 0 bases; unmatched junction bases: 1. Germline V gene lookup returns CDR1 SGHAT and CDR2 FQNNGV. The CDR3 length is 15 residues. The CDR3 protein is CASSLVRESTDTQYF. In nucleotides, the CDR3 is TGTGCCAGCAGCTTAGTGCGGGAGAGCACAGATACGCAGTATTTT.

This clone showed up just a few times. The rearrangement links TRBV14 to TRBJ1-2; 7 bases line up with TRBD1. The CDR3 is 15 amino acids. J gave up 2 bases and V 5 bases, and 8 bases lay outside the gene matches. Germline V gene sequence: CDR1 SGHDN, CDR2 FVKESK. CDR3: CASSSLGQENYGYTF. The DNA of the CDR3 is TGTGCCAGCAGCAGTCTAGGACAGGAAAACTATGGCTACACCTTC.

The chain has TRBV5-5 and TRBJ2-2; no firm D call. Trimming took off 3 bases at V and 3 bases at J, with 6 bases between the two ends. CDR3 size: 13 residues. Per the germline V gene, CDR1 is SGHKS and CDR2 is YYEKEE (reference sequence). CDR3 bases: TGTGCCAGCAGCTCTCCTTACACCGGGGAGCTGTTTTTT. This codes for CASSSPYTGELFF.

The genes are TRBV27 and TRBJ1-6, with a possible D match to TRBD1 (6 bases). Trimming removed 5 bases at V and 10 bases at J, with 21 bases between. Germline CDR1 and CDR2: MNHEY and SMNVEV (reference sequence). This CDR3 region has 16 residues. DNA of the CDR3: TGTGCCAGCAGTACCACTTTACAGGGAAACAGGTCACCCCTCCACTTT. As protein: CASSTTLQGNRSPLHF.

V and J are TRBV30 and TRBJ2-7; maybe TRBD1 (6 bases). This CDR3 comprises 13 residues. Germline CDR1 and CDR2: GTSNPN and SVGIG (reference sequence). The V end was cut by 3 bases, the J end by 7 bases, with 16 bases between. The CDR3 DNA reads as TGTGCCTGGAGAGAACAGGGAAGAGGAGAGCAGTACTTC. Protein sequence: CAWREQGRGEQYF.

The chain joins TRBV27 to TRBJ2-7; 10 bases are a match to TRBD1. The CDR3 extends over 13 amino acids. V lost 7 bases and J lost 7; bases outside the gene matches: 7. In germline, CDR1 is MNHEY, CDR2 SMNVEV (reference sequence). The CDR3 loop is CASISGQGVEQYF. The CDR3 DNA sequence: TGTGCCAGCATATCAGGACAGGGGGTAGAGCAGTACTTC.